This T cell receptor beta chain was sequenced in a study of cytomegalovirus exposure and HLA in healthy donors. A multiplex PCR was run with 60 Vbeta primers and 13 Jbeta primers. Some clones are missing from TCRdb's copy, which holds only in-frame ones; the method was immunoSEQ multiplex PCR. Here the sample spans 150,000 or so clones, 70% to 90% being singletons. The CDR3 consists of 14 residues. V lost 0 bases and J 4 bases, leaving 9 bases between the germline ends. Germline CDR1 MNHEY, CDR2 SVGAGI. This TCR was sampled from a woman aged 35 to 49 in good health and CMV-seropositive. The chain joins TRBV6-5 to TRBJ1-2, with D perhaps TRBD1 (6 bases). Sequencing was done on a sample of PBMCs. The CDR3, as DNA: TGTGCCAGCAGTTACTCTGGGACACCCTATGGCTACACCTTC. Translating it yields CASSYSGTPYGYTF.